What follows are 21 T cell receptor beta chains derived from one specimen sequenced in a study of control samples from healthy donors and cancer patients. Here immunoSEQ multiplex PCR was the method, and the copy in TCRdb shows in-frame clones only, minus some. The sample lists 150,000 or so clones, roughly 94% occurring once. The sequencing sample was made of blood. These receptors all come from a man aged 35-49 years in good health.

The chain employs TRBV27 and TRBJ1-2; 7 bases map to TRBD1. Trimming at V came to 2 bases and at J to 3 bases, leaving 3 bases not matched to a gene. The CDR3 runs 14 residues. CDR1 MNHEY and CDR2 SMNVEV come from the germline V gene (reference sequence). CDR3 DNA sequence: TGTGCCAGCAGTTTACGACAGGGCTACTATGGCTACACCTTC. The encoded protein is CASSLRQGYYGYTF.

This chain links TRBV5-1 with TRBJ1-2; 10 bases agree with TRBD1. Trimming took 2 bases from V and 5 from J; bases not matched to a gene: 3. The V gene's germline CDR1 is SGHRS and CDR2 YFSETQ. The CDR3 spans 14 residues. The CDR3 is CASSFTGQGYGYTF. DNA of the CDR3: TGCGCCAGCAGCTTTACGGGACAGGGGTATGGCTACACCTTC.

The V gene is TRBV7-9, the J gene TRBJ2-6; D gene ambiguous. V lost 4 bases to trimming and J lost 1 base, with 5 bases between them. Germline CDR1 reads SEHNR; CDR2 reads FQNEAQ (reference sequence). The CDR3 consists of 14 residues. This CDR3 is CASSWGSGANVLTF. CDR3 nucleotide sequence: TGTGCCAGCAGCTGGGGATCTGGGGCCAACGTCCTGACTTTC.

Comments on this clone: Within the sample, other DNA sequences also encode this same CDR3. This rearrangement joins TRBV7-2 to TRBJ2-1, with D unresolved. CDR3 length: 16 residues. In germline, CDR1 is SGHTA, CDR2 FQGNSA. V lost 0 bases and J lost 0, with 9 bases in between. The chain's CDR3 is CASSLAPFSSYNEQFF. In nucleotides, the CDR3 is TGTGCCAGCAGCTTAGCACCGTTCAGCTCCTACAATGAGCAGTTCTTC.

The gene calls are TRBV28 and TRBJ2-1; TRBD2 aligns across 12 bases. Germline CDR1 reads MDHEN; CDR2 reads SYDVKM. Trimming at V came to 3 bases and at J to 0 bases, leaving 9 bases not matched to a gene. This CDR3 contains 19 residues. CDR3 amino acids: CASSFWTSGTLSSYNEQFF. The CDR3 DNA reads TGTGCCAGCAGTTTTTGGACTAGCGGGACCCTTAGCTCCTACAATGAGCAGTTCTTC.

The rearrangement joins TRBV28 to TRBJ2-1; D remains ambiguous. V lost 8 bases to trimming and J lost 2 bases, with 16 bases between them. This CDR3 comprises 15 residues. The germline gives CDR1 MDHEN, CDR2 SYDVKM. CDR3 in amino acids: CASHKIGSAYNEQFF. The CDR3 coding sequence is TGTGCCAGCCACAAGATAGGGTCCGCCTACAATGAGCAGTTCTTC.

This clone appeared once. In the same sample, other DNA sequences code for this CDR3. The genes are TRBV9 and TRBJ2-3; no clear D gene. This CDR3 is 15 amino acids long. CDR1 and CDR2 (germline): SGDLS, YYNGEE. The ends were cut back, 0 bases at V and 3 bases at J, with 11 bases in the middle. In nucleotides, the CDR3 is TGTGCCAGCAGCGTAGCGGGTGGCGATACAGATACGCAGTATTTT. This sequence encodes CASSVAGGDTDTQYF.

V and J are TRBV11-2 and TRBJ1-5; weak D call: TRBD1 (5 bases). Germline-derived CDR1 and CDR2 are SGHAT and FQNNGV. The length of the CDR3 is 15 residues. V was clipped by 4 bases and J by 5 bases, with 15 bases between them. This CDR3 is CASSSPGVSDQPQHF. The CDR3 DNA reads as TGTGCCAGCAGCTCCCCGGGGGTTTCCGATCAGCCCCAGCATTTT. The whole variable domain, remainder taken from reference TRBV11-2 and TRBJ1-5, is EAGVAQSPRYKIIEKRQSVAFWCNPISGHATLYWYQQILGQGPKLLIQFQNNGVVDDSQLPKDRFSAERLKGVDSTLKIQPAKLEDSAVYLCASSSPGVSDQPQHFGDGTRLSIL.

The rearrangement links TRBV9 to TRBJ1-1; weak D call: TRBD1 (6 bases). The germline CDR1 and CDR2 sequences are SGDLS and YYNGEE. Deletions cut 2 bases from V and 2 bases from J, with 13 bases between. CDR3 length: 15 residues. This CDR3 is CASSVGGRGNTEAFF. The CDR3 coding sequence is TGTGCCAGCAGCGTCGGGGGCAGGGGAAACACTGAAGCTTTCTTT.

This clone was counted once. CDR3 in DNA: TGTGCCAGCAGCGTAGCATTGACCAGAGCTAACTATGGCTACACCTTC. Translation gives CASSVALTRANYGYTF. The V call is TRBV9, the J call TRBJ1-2; D gene ambiguous. This CDR3 is built from 16 residues. V was shortened by 0 bases and J by 0 bases, with 12 bases between the two germline ends. The germline gives CDR1 SGDLS, CDR2 YYNGEE.

This clone was recorded a few times. The chain couples TRBV6-1 to TRBJ1-1; perhaps TRBD1 as D (5 bases). The CDR3 runs 15 residues. The germline V gene has CDR1 MNHNS and CDR2 SASEGT. The germline V and J ends were trimmed by 2 bases and 0 bases, with 10 bases remaining between them. The CDR3 loop reads CASSEIGQMNTEAFF. CDR3 DNA sequence: TGTGCCAGCAGTGAAATTGGACAAATGAACACTGAAGCTTTCTTT.

The gene calls are TRBV4-1 and TRBJ1-2, with 7 bases identical to TRBD1. Trimming took 6 bases from V and 4 from J; bases not matched to a gene: 8. There are 14 residues in the CDR3. Germline CDR1 MGHRA, CDR2 YSYEKL. This chain's CDR3 is CASRPGTALYGYTF. CDR3 coding DNA: TGCGCCAGCAGACCCGGGACAGCCCTCTATGGCTACACCTTC.

The chain uses TRBV19 and TRBJ1-5; D remains unclear. V lost 1 base to trimming and J lost 6 bases, with 19 bases between them. Looked up from germline, CDR1 is LNHDA and CDR2 is SQIVND (reference sequence). This CDR3 has 17 residues. CDR3 bases: TGTGCCAGTAGTATAGTGAACATTTTAACCGGATGTCAGCCCCAGCATTTT. The encoded protein is CASSIVNILTGCQPQHF.

The CDR3 region has the DNA TGTGCCAGCAGTGACGGGACTAGTGGGTACGAGCAGTACTTC. Residues: CASSDGTSGYEQYF. This sequence joins TRBV2 and TRBJ2-5; 8 bases are shared with TRBD2. The DNA end favors TRBJ2-7, so the J call may be wrong. CDR1 and CDR2 from the germline V gene are SNHLY and FYNNEI. The CDR3 covers 14 residues.

This chain uses TRBV11-2 with TRBJ2-2; unclear D gene. The CDR3 extends over 11 amino acids. In germline, CDR1 is SGHAT, CDR2 FQNNGV. The germline V and J ends were trimmed by 0 bases and 12 bases, with 5 bases remaining between them. The CDR3 nucleotides are TGTGCCAGCAGCTTAGATTGGCAGCTGTTTTTT. It is translated as CASSLDWQLFF.

The chain links TRBV28 to TRBJ1-3; no clear D. Deletions cut 5 bases from V and 11 bases from J, with 19 bases between. The CDR3 totals 14 residues. In germline, CDR1 is MDHEN, CDR2 SYDVKM. The CDR3 DNA reads TGTGCCAGCAGTGTCCCGGCTTCCCGGCTCCCCATATATTTT. Protein: CASSVPASRLPIYF.

The chain employs TRBV4-1 and TRBJ1-5; TRBD1 agrees at 7 bases. Germline V lookup: CDR1 MGHRA, CDR2 YSYEKL. Trimming cost V 2 bases and J 7 bases; bases outside gene matches: 17. The CDR3 contains 18 residues. CDR3 amino acids: CASSQNRDSDFWGQPQHF. As DNA, the CDR3 is TGCGCCAGCAGCCAAAACCGGGACAGCGACTTCTGGGGGCAGCCCCAGCATTTT.

V gene TRBV7-8 combines with J gene TRBJ1-4; 8 nucleotides align to TRBD1. J gave up 7 bases and V 5 bases, and 9 bases lay outside the gene matches. Germline values: CDR1 SGHVS, CDR2 FQNEAQ. This CDR3 spans 15 amino acids. CDR3 amino acids: CASSSAQGAGEKLFF. In nucleotides, the CDR3 is TGTGCCAGCAGCAGCGCCCAGGGGGCGGGTGAAAAACTGTTTTTT. The whole variable domain, filled in from reference TRBV7-8 and TRBJ1-4, reads GAGVSQSPRYKVAKRGQDVALRCDPISGHVSLFWYQQALGQGPEFLTYFQNEAQLDKSGLPSDRFFAERPEGSVSTLKIQRTQQEDSAVYLCASSSAQGAGEKLFFGSGTQLSVL.

The chain uses TRBV30 and TRBJ1-2; D ambiguous. Between the trimmed V and J ends, which lost 3 bases and 2 bases, there was a span of 13 bases. The CDR3 runs to 14 residues. Germline values: CDR1 GTSNPN, CDR2 SVGIG (reference sequence). The CDR3 DNA is TGTGCCTGGAGGGCGGACTTCACCAACTATGGCTACACCTTC. Amino acids: CAWRADFTNYGYTF.

The V and J genes are TRBV6-1 and TRBJ1-2, with 9 positions matching TRBD1. The CDR3 sequence is 14 residues long. The germline CDR1 and CDR2 sequences are MNHNS and SASEGT. V dropped 2 bases and J dropped 6; count of bases not matched to a gene: 4. In DNA, the CDR3 is TGTGCCAGCAGTGAAACGGGACAGGGAAATGGCTACACCTTC. Its protein product is CASSETGQGNGYTF.

The chain uses TRBV10-3 and TRBJ1-1; D call uncertain. V lost 3 bases and J 0 bases, leaving 8 bases between the germline ends. The germline CDR1 and CDR2 sequences are ENHRY and SYGVKD. The length of the CDR3 is 14 residues. CDR3 amino acids: CAISDSRVNTEAFF. The DNA for the CDR3 is TGTGCCATCAGTGACTCGAGGGTGAACACTGAAGCTTTCTTT.